The clone carrying this T cell receptor (beta chain) was recorded a few times. These data belong to a study of blood T cell repertoires in COVID-19. Study-wide context: Researchers got acute and convalescent COVID-19 samples from the United States, Italy and Spain. The analysed material was cDNA or gDNA that came from T cells, B-cell-depleted T cells, or PBMCs.

With 7 bases removed from V and 6 bases from J, the gap between germline ends came to 18 bases. Germline CDR1 LNHDA, CDR2 SQIVND (reference sequence). The CDR3 is 14 amino acids. Study processing details: Quantification of nucleated cells was approximated via reference gene primer amplification. Profiled with immunoSEQ multiplex PCR; TCRdb holds only in-frame clones, not every one. The V and J calls and clone size come from that table; D and trimming were worked out from the DNA. The sample lists about 97,000 clones, almost 85% seen once, with around 9.4% in the top ten. This chain joins TRBV19 and TRBJ1-2; the D gene is possibly TRBD1 (5 bases). Specimen: peripheral blood. This clonotype originated in a man aged 40-50 years with active or convalescent COVID-19. CDR3 DNA sequence: TGTGCCAGTACCAGTATTGGGGCCGGCCATGGCTACACCTTC. Amino acid sequence: CASTSIGAGHGYTF.